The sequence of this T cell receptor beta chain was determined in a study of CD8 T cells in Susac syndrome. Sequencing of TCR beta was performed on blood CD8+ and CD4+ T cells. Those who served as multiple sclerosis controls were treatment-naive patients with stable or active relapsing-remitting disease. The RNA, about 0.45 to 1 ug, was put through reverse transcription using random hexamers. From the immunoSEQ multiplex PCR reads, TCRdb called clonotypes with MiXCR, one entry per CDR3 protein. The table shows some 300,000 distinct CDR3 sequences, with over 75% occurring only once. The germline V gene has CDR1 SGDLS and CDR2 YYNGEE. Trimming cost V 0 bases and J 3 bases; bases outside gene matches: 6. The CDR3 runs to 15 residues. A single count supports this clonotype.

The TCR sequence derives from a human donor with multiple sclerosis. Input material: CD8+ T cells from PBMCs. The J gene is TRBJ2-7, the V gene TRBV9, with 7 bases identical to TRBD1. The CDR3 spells CASSVVEGGFYEQYF. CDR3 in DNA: TGTGCCAGCAGCGTAGTCGAAGGGGGCTTCTACGAGCAGTACTTC.